The 27 T cell receptor beta chains reported below all come from one sample, sequenced in a study of Ad26.COV2.S vaccination and SARS-CoV-2 variants. Data came from immunoSEQ multiplex PCR; TCRdb stores just in-frame clones and leaves some out. The profile shows roughly 150,000 clones, 75% to 90% of them singletons. This specimen was peripheral blood, taken after recovery from COVID-19. These receptors all come from a human donor who had recovered from COVID-19.

J is TRBJ2-1 and V is TRBV12-5; perhaps TRBD2 as D (5 bases). With 4 bases removed from V and 6 bases from J, the gap between germline ends came to 19 bases. The CDR3 spans 16 residues. The germline CDR1 and CDR2 sequences are LGHNT and FRNRAP. The CDR3 sequence: CASGSLPTTRSNEQFF. The CDR3 coding sequence is TGTGCTAGTGGTTCCTTACCGACCACTAGGAGCAATGAGCAGTTCTTC. Together with reference TRBV12-5 and TRBJ2-1, the CDR3 gives the full variable domain: DARVTQTPRHKVTEMGQEVTMRCQPILGHNTVFWYRQTMMQGLELLAYFRNRAPLDDSGMPKDRFSAEMPDATLATLKIQPSEPRDSAVYFCASGSLPTTRSNEQFFGPGTRLTVL.

V usage is TRBV6-2 or TRBV6-3 and J usage is TRBJ1-1, with 7 bases that match TRBD1. The junction had 5 bases not matched to a gene; V was cut back by 0 bases and J by 4 bases. The CDR3 spans 15 residues. CDR1 and CDR2 (germline): MNHEY, SVGEGT. CDR3: CASSYSGQFFTEAFF. The DNA for the CDR3 is TGTGCCAGCAGTTACTCGGGACAGTTTTTCACTGAAGCTTTCTTT.

The rearrangement links TRBV28 to TRBJ1-2; 7 bases are shared with TRBD1. Trimming at V came to 6 bases and at J to 2 bases, leaving 6 bases not matched to a gene. The germline gives CDR1 MDHEN, CDR2 SYDVKM. The CDR3 has 14 residues. CDR3 sequence (DNA): TGTGCCAGCAGAACTGGGACAGAGAACTATGGCTACACCTTC. It translates to CASRTGTENYGYTF.

The chain has TRBV6-5 and TRBJ1-2, with D perhaps matching TRBD1 (5 bases). The CDR3 runs 15 residues. Germline V gene lookup returns CDR1 MNHEY and CDR2 SVGAGI. Trimming took 5 bases from V and 5 from J, leaving 18 bases between them. CDR3 region: CASSPGTGGSYGYTF. The CDR3 nucleotides read TGTGCCAGCAGTCCCGGGACGGGGGGGTCTTATGGCTACACCTTC.

This chain uses TRBV7-9 with TRBJ2-7, with D perhaps given as TRBD1 or TRBD2 (5 bases each). Germline V gene data show CDR1 as SEHNR and CDR2 as FQNEAQ (reference sequence). There are 12 residues in the CDR3. Trimming shortened V by 5 bases and J by 6 bases, and 11 bases separated the two germline ends. The CDR3 coding sequence is TGTGCCAGCAGCCACCGGGGCGGCGAGCAGTACTTC. Encoded protein: CASSHRGGEQYF. Combining the CDR3 with reference TRBV7-9 and TRBJ2-7 gives the whole variable domain DTGVSQNPRHKITKRGQNVTFRCDPISEHNRLYWYRQTLGQGPEFLTYFQNEAQLEKSRLLSDRFSAERPKGSFSTLEIQRTEQGDSAMYLCASSHRGGEQYFGPGTRLTVT.

The J gene is TRBJ2-3, the V gene TRBV30, with unresolved D. The CDR3 covers 12 residues. The V and J ends lost 3 bases and 7 bases respectively, with 11 bases between them. Germline CDR1 reads GTSNPN; CDR2 reads SVGIG (reference sequence). In DNA, the CDR3 is TGTGCCTGGAGCCGCTTGGGGTATACGCAGTATTTT. Translating it yields CAWSRLGYTQYF. The whole variable domain, filled in from reference TRBV30 and TRBJ2-3, reads SQTIHQWPATLVQPVGSPLSLECTVEGTSNPNLYWYRQAAGRGLQLLFYSVGIGQISSEVPQNLSASRPQDRQFILSSKKLLLSDSGFYLCAWSRLGYTQYFGPGTRLTVL.

This clone was seen just once. The chain uses TRBV5-1 and TRBJ2-7; 7 positions match TRBD1. The CDR3 consists of 13 residues. The germline V gene has CDR1 SGHRS and CDR2 YFSETQ. The V segment lost 6 bases and the J segment 3 bases; nucleotides outside the gene matches: 6. In DNA form, the CDR3 reads TGCGCCAGCACCCAAAGGACAGGCTACGAGCAGTACTTC. Translation gives CASTQRTGYEQYF.

This clone has just one count. The chain joins TRBV24-1 to TRBJ1-1; TRBD1 might be the D (6 bases). The V and J ends lost 7 bases and 4 bases respectively, with 15 bases between them. CDR3 size: 14 residues. Germline V lookup: CDR1 KGHDR, CDR2 SFDVKD. CDR3 in amino acids: CATSGRGAGTEAFF. The CDR3 coding sequence is TGTGCCACCAGCGGCAGGGGCGCGGGCACTGAAGCTTTCTTT.

CDR3 coding DNA: TGTGCCAGCAGCTTAGTTCAGAGGGGGCTCTCCTACGAGCAGTACTTC. It yields the protein CASSLVQRGLSYEQYF. The rearrangement links TRBV11-2 to TRBJ2-7, with TRBD1 identical over 7 bases. V gave up 1 base and J gave up 0 bases; unmatched junction bases: 6. Germline V gene lookup returns CDR1 SGHAT and CDR2 FQNNGV. The CDR3 loop spans 16 amino acids. Full variable domain (remainder filled in from reference TRBV11-2 and TRBJ2-7): EAGVAQSPRYKIIEKRQSVAFWCNPISGHATLYWYQQILGQGPKLLIQFQNNGVVDDSQLPKDRFSAERLKGVDSTLKIQPAKLEDSAVYLCASSLVQRGLSYEQYFGPGTRLTVT.

The rearrangement joins TRBV28 to TRBJ1-4; D is uncertain. CDR1 and CDR2 from the germline V gene are MDHEN and SYDVKM. CDR3 size: 15 residues. The ends were cut back, 7 bases at V and 2 bases at J, with 14 bases in the middle. The CDR3 nucleotides are TGTGCCAGCAAAACGGCAGGCGTCACTAATGAAAAACTGTTTTTT. Its protein product is CASKTAGVTNEKLFF.

The chain recombines TRBV15 with TRBJ1-1, with 9 positions matching TRBD1. Germline V gene lookup returns CDR1 LNHNV and CDR2 YYDKDF (reference sequence). J gave up 5 bases and V 6 bases, and 13 bases lay outside the gene matches. The CDR3 is 16 amino acids. This CDR3 is CATSAGQGYEETEAFF. Written as DNA, the CDR3 is TGTGCCACCAGTGCGGGACAGGGATATGAAGAAACTGAAGCTTTCTTT.

The chain links TRBV30 to TRBJ2-3; 13 bases are shared with TRBD2. Germline CDR1 and CDR2: GTSNPN and SVGIG (reference sequence). The CDR3 spans 20 residues. With V trimmed by 1 base and J by 0 bases, 13 bases remained unmatched. This CDR3 is CAWSGPTSGGPFFSTDTQYF. CDR3 coding DNA: TGTGCCTGGAGTGGGCCGACTAGCGGGGGGCCTTTTTTTAGCACAGATACGCAGTATTTT.

The rearrangement uses TRBV28 and TRBJ2-7; 10 bases line up with TRBD1. From germline, CDR1 is MDHEN and CDR2 SYDVKM. This CDR3 is built from 14 residues. The ends lost 5 bases at V and 3 bases at J; junction bases unmatched: 4. CDR3 in amino acids: CASSRTGGGYEQYF. The CDR3 DNA reads TGTGCCAGCAGTAGGACAGGGGGAGGCTACGAGCAGTACTTC.

J is TRBJ2-7 and V is TRBV7-2; unclear D gene. Germline V gene lookup returns CDR1 SGHTA and CDR2 FQGNSA. There are 16 residues in the CDR3. Trimming pared 3 bases from V and 2 bases from J, leaving 17 bases between. DNA for the CDR3: TGTGCCAGCAGCTTCTCCTGGATAGCAAGCACCTACGAGCAGTACTTC. This gives the protein CASSFSWIASTYEQYF.

For this clone: One junction end disagrees with the germline gene, perhaps due to a read error. V usage is TRBV19 and J usage is TRBJ2-2; 8 nucleotides agree with TRBD1. The CDR3 is 14 amino acids. Germline V gene sequence: CDR1 LNHDA, CDR2 SQIVND (reference sequence). CDR3 amino acids: CAASGTGYTEELFF. The DNA of the CDR3 is TGTGCCGCCTCCGGGACAGGCTACACCGAGGAGCTGTTTTTT. Variable domain in full (rest from reference TRBV19 and TRBJ2-2): DGGITQSPKYLFRKEGQNVTLSCEQNLNHDAMYWYRQDPGQGLRLIYYSQIVNDFQKGDIAEGYSVSREKKESFPLTVTSAQKNPTAFYLCAASGTGYTEELFFGEGSRLTVL.

The rearrangement uses TRBV30 and TRBJ1-6; 9 bases match TRBD1. The ends lost 2 bases at V and 7 bases at J; junction bases unmatched: 3. Germline V gene data show CDR1 as GTSNPN and CDR2 as SVGIG (reference sequence). This CDR3 spans 14 amino acids. The CDR3 reads CAWSYRGRNSPLHF. CDR3 nucleotide sequence: TGTGCCTGGAGTTACAGGGGGCGAAATTCACCCCTCCACTTT.

This clone was observed once. V usage is TRBV4-1 and J usage is TRBJ2-1, with TRBD2 matching over 8 bases. The germline V gene encodes CDR1 MGHRA and CDR2 YSYEKL. The CDR3 runs to 14 residues. The ends lost 3 bases at V and 7 bases at J; junction bases unmatched: 5. CDR3 in amino acids: CASSQQPGGNEQFF. CDR3 in DNA: TGCGCCAGCAGCCAGCAACCGGGGGGGAATGAGCAGTTCTTC.

This clone was counted between two and nine times. Here the CDR3 reads CASKWVGRNTEAFF. The DNA of the CDR3 is TGTGCCAGCAAATGGGTGGGACGGAACACTGAAGCTTTCTTT. The chain employs TRBV2 and TRBJ1-1; D may be TRBD1 (5 bases). The germline V gene encodes CDR1 SNHLY and CDR2 FYNNEI. CDR3 length: 14 amino acids. V lost 7 bases, J lost 1 base, and 13 bases lay in between.

The rearrangement links TRBV16 to TRBJ1-2; D possibly corresponds to TRBD1 (5 bases). The CDR3 is 15 amino acids. With 0 bases removed from V and 4 bases from J, the gap between germline ends came to 12 bases. The germline V gene encodes CDR1 KGHSY and CDR2 FQNENV. The CDR3 DNA follows: TGTGCCAGCAGCCAATCCTTAAGGGGTGGCTATGGCTACACCTTC. Protein product: CASSQSLRGGYGYTF.

CDR3 in DNA: TGTGCCTGGAGTGTGACACAACACGGACGGAAAGAAGCTTTCTTT. Translation gives CAWSVTQHGRKEAFF. V gene TRBV30 combines with J gene TRBJ1-1; no definite D call. V was clipped by 0 bases and J by 8 bases, with 19 bases between them. Germline values: CDR1 GTSNPN, CDR2 SVGIG (reference sequence). The CDR3 is made up of 15 amino acids.

This clone showed up just once. J is TRBJ1-1 and V is TRBV6-2 or TRBV6-3, with a tentative D call TRBD1 (6 bases). From germline, CDR1 is MNHEY and CDR2 SVGEGT. Trimming stripped 2 bases from V and 1 base from J, with 11 bases between. The CDR3 is 15 residues long. The CDR3 sequence: CASSYPQGKNTEAFF. The CDR3 DNA reads as TGTGCCAGCAGTTACCCACAGGGCAAGAACACTGAAGCTTTCTTT.

This clone was seen once. The chain recombines TRBV4-3 with TRBJ2-1; unclear D gene. This CDR3 has 15 amino acids. Between the trimmed V and J ends, which lost 0 bases and 0 bases, there was a span of 6 bases. Germline-derived CDR1 and CDR2 are LGHNA and YSLEER. The CDR3: CASSQDQSSYNEQFF. Written as DNA, the CDR3 is TGCGCCAGCAGCCAAGATCAGAGCTCCTACAATGAGCAGTTCTTC.

V usage is TRBV28 and J usage is TRBJ1-5; D is ambiguous. Deletions cut 4 bases from V and 2 bases from J, with 9 bases between. Germline CDR1 MDHEN, CDR2 SYDVKM. This CDR3 is 14 amino acids long. For the CDR3, the DNA is TGTGCCAGCAGTTCACATCGTGGCAATCAGCCCCAGCATTTT. Translating it yields CASSSHRGNQPQHF.

The rearrangement joins TRBV4-3 to TRBJ1-6; D is unclear. The CDR3 loop spans 14 amino acids. CDR1 is LGHNA, CDR2 YSLEER, per germline. With 4 bases removed from V and 11 bases from J, the gap between germline ends came to 15 bases. CDR3 sequence: CASSLGRGGAPLHF. DNA for the CDR3: TGCGCCAGCAGCCTCGGACGGGGAGGTGCACCCCTCCACTTT.

The J gene is TRBJ2-7, the V gene TRBV2; D may be TRBD2 (5 bases). From germline, CDR1 is SNHLY and CDR2 FYNNEI. This CDR3 is built from 11 residues. V dropped 7 bases and J dropped 5 bases, with 9 bases sitting between them. CDR3 sequence reads: CASTEGNEQYF. The DNA of the CDR3 is TGTGCCAGCACAGAGGGCAACGAGCAGTACTTC. Looking up the rest from reference TRBV2 and TRBJ2-7 gives the full variable domain: EPEVTQTPSHQVTQMGQEVILRCVPISNHLYFYWYRQILGQKVEFLVSFYNNEISEKSEIFDDQFSVERPDGSNFTLKIRSTKLEDSAMYFCASTEGNEQYFGPGTRLTVT.

The rearrangement joins TRBV6-2 or TRBV6-3 to TRBJ1-1, with TRBD1 matching over 7 bases. The CDR3 spans 15 residues. Trimming took 6 bases from V and 2 from J; bases not matched to a gene: 9. Per germline, CDR1 MNHEY and CDR2 SVGEGT. Written as DNA, the CDR3 is TGTGCCAGCAGCCCCATGGGACAGTCTAACACTGAAGCTTTCTTT. It is translated as CASSPMGQSNTEAFF.

The chain has TRBV29-1 and TRBJ1-1; D remains ambiguous. From germline, CDR1 is SQVTM and CDR2 ANQGSEA. Trimming pared 4 bases from V and 0 bases from J, leaving 3 bases between. CDR3 length: 11 amino acids. The CDR3 loop reads CSVVLNTEAFF. CDR3 bases: TGCAGCGTTGTTTTGAACACTGAAGCTTTCTTT.